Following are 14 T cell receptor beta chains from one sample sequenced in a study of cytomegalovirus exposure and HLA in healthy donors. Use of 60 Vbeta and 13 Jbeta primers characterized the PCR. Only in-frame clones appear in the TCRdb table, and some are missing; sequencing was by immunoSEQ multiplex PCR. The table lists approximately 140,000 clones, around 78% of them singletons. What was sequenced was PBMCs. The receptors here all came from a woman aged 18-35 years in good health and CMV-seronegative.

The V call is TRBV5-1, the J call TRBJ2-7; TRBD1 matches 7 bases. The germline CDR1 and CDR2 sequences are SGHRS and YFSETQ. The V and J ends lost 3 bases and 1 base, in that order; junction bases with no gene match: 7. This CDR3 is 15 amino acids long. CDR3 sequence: CASSSEGAGSYEQYF. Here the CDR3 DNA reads TGCGCCAGCAGCTCAGAGGGGGCCGGATCCTACGAGCAGTACTTC.

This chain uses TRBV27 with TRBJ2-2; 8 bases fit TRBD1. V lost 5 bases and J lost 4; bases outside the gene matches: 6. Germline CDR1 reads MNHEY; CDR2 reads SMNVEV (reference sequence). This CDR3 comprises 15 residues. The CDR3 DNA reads TGTGCCAGCAGTACCGGGACAGGAATCACCGGGGAGCTGTTTTTT. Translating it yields CASSTGTGITGELFF.

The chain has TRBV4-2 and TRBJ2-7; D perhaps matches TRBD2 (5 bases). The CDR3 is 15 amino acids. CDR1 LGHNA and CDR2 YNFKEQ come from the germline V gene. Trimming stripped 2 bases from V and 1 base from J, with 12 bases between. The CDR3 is CASSQSEGWSYEQYF. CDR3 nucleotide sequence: TGTGCCAGCAGCCAATCCGAGGGTTGGTCCTACGAGCAGTACTTC.

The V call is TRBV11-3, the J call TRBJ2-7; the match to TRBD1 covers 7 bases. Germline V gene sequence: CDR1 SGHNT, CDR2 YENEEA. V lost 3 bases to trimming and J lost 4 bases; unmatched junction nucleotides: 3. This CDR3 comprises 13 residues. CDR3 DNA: TGTGCCAGCAGCTTGGGGACAGCGTACGAGCAGTACGTC. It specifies CASSLGTAYEQYV.

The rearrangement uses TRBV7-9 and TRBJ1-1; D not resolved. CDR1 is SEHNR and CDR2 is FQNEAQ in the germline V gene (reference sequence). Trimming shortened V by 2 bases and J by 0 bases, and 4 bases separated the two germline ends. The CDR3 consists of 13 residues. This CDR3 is CASSLQMNTEAFF. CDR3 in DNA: TGTGCCAGCAGCTTACAGATGAACACTGAAGCTTTCTTT.

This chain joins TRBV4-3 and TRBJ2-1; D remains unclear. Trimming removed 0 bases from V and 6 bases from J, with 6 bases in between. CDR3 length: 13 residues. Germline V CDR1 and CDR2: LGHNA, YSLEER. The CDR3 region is CASSQDSLNEQFF. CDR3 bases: TGCGCCAGCAGCCAAGATTCCCTCAATGAGCAGTTCTTC.

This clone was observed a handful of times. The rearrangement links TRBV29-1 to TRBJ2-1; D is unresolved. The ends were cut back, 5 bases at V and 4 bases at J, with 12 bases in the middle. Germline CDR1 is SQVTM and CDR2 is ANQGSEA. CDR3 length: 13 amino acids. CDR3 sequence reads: CSVLFQNYNEQFF. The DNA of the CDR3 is TGCAGCGTTTTGTTTCAGAATTACAATGAGCAGTTCTTC.

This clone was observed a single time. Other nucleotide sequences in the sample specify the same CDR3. The CDR3 DNA is TGTGCCAGCAGCTTAGGTAGCACTGAAGCTTTCTTT. Residues: CASSLGSTEAFF. The chain uses TRBV7-9 and TRBJ1-1; no clear D. Germline V lookup: CDR1 SEHNR, CDR2 FQNEAQ (reference sequence). Trimming left V 1 base short and J 4 bases short, with 4 bases between. This CDR3 has 12 amino acids. Drawing the rest from reference TRBV7-9 and TRBJ1-1, the complete variable domain is DTGVSQNPRHKITKRGQNVTFRCDPISEHNRLYWYRQTLGQGPEFLTYFQNEAQLEKSRLLSDRFSAERPKGSFSTLEIQRTEQGDSAMYLCASSLGSTEAFFGQGTRLTVV.

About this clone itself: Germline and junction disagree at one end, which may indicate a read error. For the CDR3, the DNA is TGTGCCAGCAGGGAAGGACTTACCTACGAGCAGTACTTC. It yields the protein CASREGLTYEQYF. The chain recombines TRBV6-1 with TRBJ2-7, with a tentative D call TRBD2 (5 bases). Germline lookup yields CDR1 MNHNS and CDR2 SASEGT. The CDR3 covers 13 residues.

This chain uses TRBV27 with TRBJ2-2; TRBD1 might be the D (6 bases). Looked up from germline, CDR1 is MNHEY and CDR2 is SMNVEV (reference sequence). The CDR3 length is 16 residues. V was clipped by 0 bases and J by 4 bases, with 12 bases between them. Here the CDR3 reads CASSLSSGAPTGELFF. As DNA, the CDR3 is TGTGCCAGCAGTTTATCGTCAGGGGCGCCCACCGGGGAGCTGTTTTTT.

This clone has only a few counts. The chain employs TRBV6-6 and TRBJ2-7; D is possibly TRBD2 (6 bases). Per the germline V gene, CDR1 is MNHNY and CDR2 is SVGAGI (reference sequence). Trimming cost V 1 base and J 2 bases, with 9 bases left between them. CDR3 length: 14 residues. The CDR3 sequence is CASSYLRGPYEQYV. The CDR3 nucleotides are TGTGCCAGCAGTTACTTGCGGGGACCCTACGAGCAGTACGTC.

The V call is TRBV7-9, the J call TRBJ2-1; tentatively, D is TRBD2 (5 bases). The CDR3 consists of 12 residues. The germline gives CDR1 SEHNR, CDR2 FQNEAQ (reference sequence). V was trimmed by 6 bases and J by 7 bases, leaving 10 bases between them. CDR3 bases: TGTGCCAGCAGATTCAGCGGTAATGAGCAGTTCTTC. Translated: CASRFSGNEQFF.

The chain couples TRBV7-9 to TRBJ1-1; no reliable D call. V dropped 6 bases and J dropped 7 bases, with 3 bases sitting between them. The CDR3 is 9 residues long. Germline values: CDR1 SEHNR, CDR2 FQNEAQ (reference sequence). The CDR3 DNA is TGTGCCAGCAGTCTTGAAGCTTTCTTT. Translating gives CASSLEAFF.

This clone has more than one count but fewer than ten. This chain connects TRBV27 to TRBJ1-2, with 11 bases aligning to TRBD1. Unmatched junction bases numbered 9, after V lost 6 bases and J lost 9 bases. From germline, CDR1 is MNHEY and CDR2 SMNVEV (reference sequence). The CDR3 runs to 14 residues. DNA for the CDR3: TGTGCCAGCAGGGGGCTGGGACAGGGGGTACGCTACACCTTC. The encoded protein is CASRGLGQGVRYTF.